This TCR beta chain originates from a study of post-analysis software for immune sequencing data. V was pared by 1 base and J by 5 bases, with 11 bases between. The CDR3 covers 13 residues. Germline CDR1 reads DFQATT; CDR2 reads SNEGSKA (reference sequence). Unique molecular identifiers were carried by the TCR beta cDNA libraries. From the PCR reads, TCRdb called clonotypes with MiXCR, one entry per CDR3 protein. The table shows roughly 800,000 distinct CDR3 sequences, with roughly 50% occurring only once. Overall study findings and caveats: Relative to controls, patients had several TRBV segments at higher frequency, with TRBV5-6, TRBV5-1 and TRBV20-1 among these.

About this clonotype: Its target is unknown.

Source material: blood. The V gene is TRBV20-1, the J gene TRBJ2-5; perhaps TRBD1 as D (6 bases). The sequence was collected from a girl aged 5-17 years with multiple sclerosis. CDR3 loop: CSARGQGIETQYF. As DNA, the CDR3 is TGCAGTGCTAGAGGTCAGGGGATTGAGACCCAGTACTTC.